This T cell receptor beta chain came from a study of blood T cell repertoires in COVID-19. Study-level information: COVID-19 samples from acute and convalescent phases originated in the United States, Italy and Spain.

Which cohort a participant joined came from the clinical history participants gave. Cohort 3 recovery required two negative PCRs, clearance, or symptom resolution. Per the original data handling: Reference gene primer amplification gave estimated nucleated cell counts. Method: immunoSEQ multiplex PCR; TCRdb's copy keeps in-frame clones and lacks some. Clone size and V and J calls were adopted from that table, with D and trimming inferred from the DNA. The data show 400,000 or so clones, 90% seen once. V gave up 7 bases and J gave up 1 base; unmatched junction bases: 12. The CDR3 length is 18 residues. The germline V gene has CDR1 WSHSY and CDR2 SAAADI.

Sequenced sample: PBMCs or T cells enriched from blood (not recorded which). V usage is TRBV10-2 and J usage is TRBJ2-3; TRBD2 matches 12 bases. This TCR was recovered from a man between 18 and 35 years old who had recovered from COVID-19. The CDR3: CASTYLAGGPPGTDTQYF. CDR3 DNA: TGCGCCAGCACCTACCTAGCGGGAGGGCCCCCTGGCACAGATACGCAGTATTTT.